The 17 T cell receptor beta chains given below trace back to one sample, sequenced in a study of T cells in Graves' hyperthyroidism and ophthalmopathy. Amplification of TCR beta CDR3 regions was performed using RNA transcripts as template. HTBI primers were used for first-round RT-PCR of the TCR CDR3. From the multiplex PCR reads, TCRdb called clonotypes with MiXCR, one entry per CDR3 protein. Altogether about 360,000 distinct CDR3 sequences are present, approximately 13% being singletons, with the ten largest covering over 8.5%. The sample comprised blood. The receptors were gathered from a woman under 30 with Graves' hyperthyroidism.

This clonotype showed up many times. The rearrangement links TRBV5-1 to TRBJ1-1; no reliable D call. V was trimmed by 0 bases and J by 7 bases, leaving 10 bases between them. There are 13 residues in the CDR3. Germline V gene lookup returns CDR1 SGHRS and CDR2 YFSETQ. CDR3 DNA: TGCGCCAGCAGCTTGGCCCTAAGCCTTGAAGCTTTCTTT. Translating it yields CASSLALSLEAFF.

This clonotype was observed at least ten times. The chain employs TRBV6-1 and TRBJ2-1, with D possibly being TRBD2 (7 bases). The CDR3 has 15 amino acids. With 3 bases removed from V and 5 bases from J, the gap between germline ends came to 14 bases. Germline CDR1 and CDR2: MNHNS and SASEGT. The CDR3 is CASSERGGLDNEQFF. The CDR3 DNA reads as TGTGCCAGCAGTGAGAGGGGGGGCCTCGACAATGAGCAGTTCTTC.

This clonotype was counted between two and nine times. The V call is TRBV7-9, the J call TRBJ1-6; D unresolved. The CDR3 has 15 residues. V lost 10 bases and J 5 bases, leaving 18 bases between the germline ends. The V gene's germline CDR1 is SEHNR and CDR2 FQNEAQ (reference sequence). The CDR3 here is CATEGAGPHNSPLHF. DNA of the CDR3: TGTGCCACCGAAGGAGCCGGGCCGCATAATTCACCCCTCCACTTT. Full variable domain (rest looked up from reference TRBV7-9 and TRBJ1-6): DTGVSQNPRHKITKRGQNVTFRCDPISEHNRLYWYRQTLGQGPEFLTYFQNEAQLEKSRLLSDRFSAERPKGSFSTLEIQRTEQGDSAMYLCATEGAGPHNSPLHFGNGTRLTVT.

This clonotype showed up many times. The junction differs from germline at one of its ends, possibly a read error. The chain has TRBV5-4 and TRBJ1-1; possibly TRBD1 for D (5 bases). Germline V gene sequence: CDR1 SGHNT, CDR2 YYREEE (reference sequence). The CDR3 spans 12 residues. The CDR3 nucleotides read TGTGCCAGCAGCTGGGGGAACGCTGAAGCTTTCTTT. This encodes CASSWGNAEAFF. The full variable domain, in which reference TRBV5-4 and TRBJ1-1 provide the parts outside the CDR3, is ETGVTQSPTHLIKTRGQQVTLRCSSQSGHNTVSWYQQALGQGPQFIFQYYREEENGRGNFPPRFSGLQFPNYSSELNVNALELDDSALYLCASSWGNAEAFFGQGTRLTVV.

This clonotype has at least ten counts. The chain combines TRBV24-1 with TRBJ1-1, with no clear D. Germline lookup yields CDR1 KGHDR and CDR2 SFDVKD. Trimming removed 4 bases at V and 11 bases at J, with 10 bases between. The CDR3 covers 11 residues. The CDR3 region is CATSDGVGAFF. The CDR3, as DNA: TGTGCCACCAGTGACGGCGTAGGGGCTTTCTTT.

In its sample, this clonotype was seen many times. The chain couples TRBV18 to TRBJ2-3, with TRBD2 matching 11 bases. Germline V gene sequence: CDR1 KGHSH, CDR2 LQKENI. The trim removed 3 bases at V and 3 bases at J, leaving 2 bases unmatched. CDR3 length: 15 residues. This chain's CDR3 is CASSPTSGKTDTQYF. The CDR3 coding sequence is TGTGCCAGCTCACCGACTAGCGGGAAGACAGATACGCAGTATTTT.

In regard to this clonotype: A much more abundant neighbour one base away suggests this may be a read error. In DNA, the CDR3 is TGCAGTGCTCAGAGGGGGGAGCGGATCAATGAGCAGTTCTTC. This codes for CSAQRGERINEQFF. The chain couples TRBV20-1 to TRBJ2-1, with D tentatively TRBD1 or TRBD2 (6 bases each). Germline CDR1 DFQATT, CDR2 SNEGSKA (reference sequence). This CDR3 has 14 amino acids. V lost 5 bases and J 6 bases, leaving 17 bases between the germline ends.

The chain combines TRBV9 with TRBJ1-1; D is perhaps TRBD1 (5 bases). Germline CDR1 SGDLS, CDR2 YYNGEE. The V end lost 1 base, the J end lost 6 bases, and 10 bases lay between the germline ends. The CDR3 is made up of 13 amino acids. CDR3 residues: CASSVQGTAEAFF. Here the CDR3 DNA reads TGTGCCAGCAGCGTACAAGGGACCGCTGAAGCTTTCTTT.

Ten or more counts support this clonotype. In DNA, the CDR3 is TGTGCCAGCAGCCCAGTGGACGGGAGGCGAAACAATGAGCAGTTCTTC. Encoded protein: CASSPVDGRRNNEQFF. The V call is TRBV11-2, the J call TRBJ2-1; 7 nucleotides line up with TRBD2. The V gene's germline CDR1 is SGHAT and CDR2 FQNNGV. The ends lost 5 bases at V and 5 bases at J; junction bases unmatched: 12. There are 16 residues in the CDR3.

This clonotype showed up just a few times. The conserved phenylalanine or tryptophan is not found at the CDR3 terminus, so this likely reflects a read error. The chain joins TRBV9 to TRBJ1-1; D unresolved. There are 13 residues in the CDR3. From germline, CDR1 is SGDLS and CDR2 YYNGEE. V lost 3 bases to trimming and J lost 4 bases, with 10 bases between them. The CDR3 DNA follows: TGTGCCAGCAGCGCCTCAGGCTTCACTGAAGCTTTCCTT. This sequence encodes CASSASGFTEAFL.

This clonotype has just a few counts. The chain links TRBV6-1 to TRBJ1-3, with D possibly TRBD1 on 6 matching bases. CDR3 size: 16 residues. Trimming cost V 5 bases and J 2 bases, with 16 bases left between them. Germline CDR1 reads MNHNS; CDR2 reads SASEGT. Here the CDR3 reads CASSTNRDSAGNTIYF. The CDR3 nucleotides read TGTGCCAGCAGTACAAACAGGGACTCGGCTGGAAACACCATATATTTT.

This clonotype has a count of ten or more. This rearrangement joins TRBV20-1 to TRBJ2-3; 11 bases line up with TRBD2. The CDR3 is 17 residues long. CDR1 and CDR2 (germline): DFQATT, SNEGSKA (reference sequence). With V trimmed by 4 bases and J by 1 base, 10 bases remained unmatched. CDR3 sequence: CSANPGTSGPRTDTQYF. The CDR3 region has the DNA TGCAGTGCTAATCCCGGGACTAGCGGACCTCGCACAGATACGCAGTATTTT.

This clonotype was detected many times. The rearrangement links TRBV20-1 to TRBJ2-7; TRBD2 matches 7 bases. V trimming: 6 bases; J trimming: 0 bases; junction bases outside the gene matches: 11. This CDR3 has 15 amino acids. The germline V gene encodes CDR1 DFQATT and CDR2 SNEGSKA (reference sequence). This chain's CDR3 is CSAPQLALSSYEQYF. As DNA, the CDR3 is TGCAGTGCGCCGCAACTAGCGTTAAGCTCCTACGAGCAGTACTTC.

This clonotype has a handful of counts. This chain connects TRBV9 to TRBJ1-1; D is perhaps TRBD1 (6 bases). The germline V gene encodes CDR1 SGDLS and CDR2 YYNGEE. V shed 1 base and J shed 9 bases, with 13 bases lying between them. The CDR3 extends over 13 amino acids. The DNA for the CDR3 is TGTGCCAGCAGCGTAAGAGGGGGGAGGAAAGCTTTCTTT. This gives the protein CASSVRGGRKAFF.

DNA of the CDR3: TGTGCCAGCAGCTCTGGACAGGGCCGTAGAGCTTTCTTT. Translating it yields CASSSGQGRRAFF. This chain joins TRBV28 and TRBJ1-1; 8 nucleotides match TRBD1. Germline CDR1 MDHEN, CDR2 SYDVKM. The CDR3 has 13 amino acids. The junction had 10 bases not matched to a gene; V was cut back by 6 bases and J by 10 bases.

This clonotype was detected only a few times. The chain employs TRBV12-3 or TRBV12-4 and TRBJ2-5; TRBD2 matches 10 bases. Trimming at V came to 4 bases and at J to 0 bases, leaving 11 bases not matched to a gene. The CDR3 has 18 residues. The CDR3 DNA follows: TGTGCCAGCAGTTCTTTCCGGACTAGCGGAGTGTACCAAGAGACCCAGTACTTC. It encodes CASSSFRTSGVYQETQYF.

The chain links TRBV24-1 to TRBJ2-1; 7 positions match TRBD2. The germline CDR1 and CDR2 sequences are KGHDR and SFDVKD. J gave up 4 bases and V 1 base, and 9 bases lay outside the gene matches. The CDR3 length is 17 residues. DNA of the CDR3: TGTGCCACCAGTGATTTTAGCAGCGGGAATGTATACAATGAGCAGTTCTTC. Translating it yields CATSDFSSGNVYNEQFF.